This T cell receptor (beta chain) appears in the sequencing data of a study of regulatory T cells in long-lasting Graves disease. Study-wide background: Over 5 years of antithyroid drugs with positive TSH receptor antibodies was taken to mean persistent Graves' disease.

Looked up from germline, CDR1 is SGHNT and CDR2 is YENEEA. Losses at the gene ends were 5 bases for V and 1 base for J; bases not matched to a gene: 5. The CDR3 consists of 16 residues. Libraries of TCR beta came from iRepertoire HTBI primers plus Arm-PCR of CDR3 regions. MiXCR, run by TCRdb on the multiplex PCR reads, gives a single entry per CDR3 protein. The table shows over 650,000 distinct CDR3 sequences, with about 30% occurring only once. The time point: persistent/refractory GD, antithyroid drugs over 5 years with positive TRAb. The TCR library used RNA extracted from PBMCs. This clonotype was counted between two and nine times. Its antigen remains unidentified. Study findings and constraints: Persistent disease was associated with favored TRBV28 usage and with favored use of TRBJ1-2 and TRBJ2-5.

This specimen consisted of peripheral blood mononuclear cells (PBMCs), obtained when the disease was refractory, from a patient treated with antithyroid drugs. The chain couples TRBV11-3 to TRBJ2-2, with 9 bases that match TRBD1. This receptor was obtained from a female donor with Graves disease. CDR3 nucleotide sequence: TGTGCCAGCAGCCCAGGGACAGGGAGGAACACCGGGGAGCTGTTTTTT. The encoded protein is CASSPGTGRNTGELFF. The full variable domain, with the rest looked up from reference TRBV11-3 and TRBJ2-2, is EAGVVQSPRYKIIEKKQPVAFWCNPISGHNTLYWYLQNLGQGPELLIRYENEEAVDDSQLPKDRFSAERLKGVDSTLKIQPAELGDSAVYLCASSPGTGRNTGELFFGEGSRLTVL.